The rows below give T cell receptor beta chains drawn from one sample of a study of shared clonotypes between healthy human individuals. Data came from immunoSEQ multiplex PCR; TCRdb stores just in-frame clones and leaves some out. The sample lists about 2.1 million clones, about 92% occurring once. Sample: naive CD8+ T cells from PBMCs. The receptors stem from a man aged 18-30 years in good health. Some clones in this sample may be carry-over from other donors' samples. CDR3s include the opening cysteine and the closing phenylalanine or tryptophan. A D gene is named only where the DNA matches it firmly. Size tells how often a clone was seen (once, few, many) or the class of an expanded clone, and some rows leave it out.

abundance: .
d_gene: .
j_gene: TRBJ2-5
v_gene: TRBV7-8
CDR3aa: CATLEETQYF
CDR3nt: TGTGCCACCCTCGAAGAGACCCAGTACTTC

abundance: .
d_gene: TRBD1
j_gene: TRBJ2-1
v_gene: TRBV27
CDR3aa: CASSSFRQGAYNEQFF
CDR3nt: TGTGCCAGCAGTTCGTTCCGGCAGGGGGCCTACAATGAGCAGTTCTTC

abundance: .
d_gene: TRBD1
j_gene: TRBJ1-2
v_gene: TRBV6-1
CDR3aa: CASSGIRGTGQHSNYGYTF
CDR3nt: TGTGCCAGCAGTGGCATCCGTGGGACGGGACAGCACTCTAACTATGGCTACACCTTC

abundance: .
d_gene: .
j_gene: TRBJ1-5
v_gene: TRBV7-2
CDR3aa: CASSLDVPGRSQPQHF
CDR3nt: TGTGCCAGCAGCTTAGATGTCCCAGGGAGGAGTCAGCCCCAGCATTTT

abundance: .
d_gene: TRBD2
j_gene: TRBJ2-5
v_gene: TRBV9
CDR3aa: CASSPGLAGSFLETQYF
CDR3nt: TGTGCCAGCAGCCCGGGACTAGCGGGTTCGTTCTTAGAGACCCAGTACTTC

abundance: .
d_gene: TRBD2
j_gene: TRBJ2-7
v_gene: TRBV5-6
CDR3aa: CASSPGWREGYYEQYF
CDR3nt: TGTGCCAGCAGCCCGGGATGGCGGGAGGGCTACTACGAGCAGTACTTC

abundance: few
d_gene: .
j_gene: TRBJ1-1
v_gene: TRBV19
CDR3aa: CASSMMENTEAFF
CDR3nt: TGTGCCAGTAGTATGATGGAGAACACTGAAGCTTTCTTT

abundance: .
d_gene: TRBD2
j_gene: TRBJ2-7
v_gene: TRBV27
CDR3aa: CASSLLLAGGPSYEQYF
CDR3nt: TGTGCCAGCAGTTTACTACTAGCGGGAGGGCCGTCCTACGAGCAGTACTTC

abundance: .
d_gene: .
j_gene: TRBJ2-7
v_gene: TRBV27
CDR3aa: CASSGGFTYEQYF
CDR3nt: TGTGCCAGCAGCGGAGGCTTCACCTACGAGCAGTACTTC

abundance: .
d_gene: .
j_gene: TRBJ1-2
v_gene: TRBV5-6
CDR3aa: CASSLPFGSYTF
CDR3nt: TGTGCCAGCAGCTTGCCGTTCGGCAGCTACACCTTC

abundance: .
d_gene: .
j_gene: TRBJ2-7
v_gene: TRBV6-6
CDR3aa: CASSYGTKTYEQYF
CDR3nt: TGTGCCAGCAGTTACGGCACCAAAACGTACGAGCAGTACTTC

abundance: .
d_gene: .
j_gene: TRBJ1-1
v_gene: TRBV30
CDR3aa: CAWAANTEAFF
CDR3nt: TGTGCCTGGGCCGCCAACACTGAAGCTTTCTTT

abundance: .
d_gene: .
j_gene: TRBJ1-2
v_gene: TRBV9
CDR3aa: CASSVGGINGYTF
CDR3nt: TGTGCCAGCAGCGTAGGAGGGATCAATGGCTACACCTTC

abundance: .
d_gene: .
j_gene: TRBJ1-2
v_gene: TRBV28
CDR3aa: CASSLARSSYGYTF
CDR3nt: TGTGCCAGCAGTTTGGCCCGCTCCTCCTATGGCTACACCTTC

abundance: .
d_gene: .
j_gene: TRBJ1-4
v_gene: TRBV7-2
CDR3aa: CASSLEGNLGEKLFF
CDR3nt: TGTGCCAGCAGCTTGGAGGGGAATTTGGGTGAAAAACTGTTTTTT

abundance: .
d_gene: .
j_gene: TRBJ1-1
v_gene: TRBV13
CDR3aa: CASSLERGRGAFF
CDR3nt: TGTGCCAGCAGCTTAGAACGGGGGCGGGGAGCTTTCTTT

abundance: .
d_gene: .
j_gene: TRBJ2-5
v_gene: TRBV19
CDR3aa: CASSSIGQFQETQYF
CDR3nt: TGTGCCAGTAGTTCTATCGGGCAGTTCCAAGAGACCCAGTACTTC

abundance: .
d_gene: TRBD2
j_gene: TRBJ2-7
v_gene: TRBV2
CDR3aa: CASREGLAKSYEQYF
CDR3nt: TGTGCCAGCAGGGAAGGACTAGCAAAATCCTACGAGCAGTACTTC

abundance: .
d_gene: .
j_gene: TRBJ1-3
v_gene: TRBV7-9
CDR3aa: CASSLAQDSRNTIYF
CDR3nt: TGTGCCAGCAGCTTAGCGCAGGACTCCAGAAACACCATATATTTT

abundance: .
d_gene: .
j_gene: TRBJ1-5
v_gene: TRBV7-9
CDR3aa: CASSLGSAQQPQHF
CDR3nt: TGTGCCAGCAGCTTAGGGTCTGCACAACAGCCCCAGCATTTT

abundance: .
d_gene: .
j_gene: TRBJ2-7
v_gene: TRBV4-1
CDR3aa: CASSQGSDPAYEQYF
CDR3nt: TGCGCCAGCAGCCAAGGCTCGGACCCCGCCTACGAGCAGTACTTC

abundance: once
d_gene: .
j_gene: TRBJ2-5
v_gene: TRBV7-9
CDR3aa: CASSSSHAPIFAGETQYF
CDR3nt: TGTGCCAGCAGCTCTTCCCACGCGCCGATTTTCGCTGGGGAGACCCAGTACTTC

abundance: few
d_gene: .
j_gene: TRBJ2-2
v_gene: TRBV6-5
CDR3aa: CASSYSRLRELFF
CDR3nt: TGTGCCAGCAGTTACTCGAGATTACGGGAGCTGTTTTTT

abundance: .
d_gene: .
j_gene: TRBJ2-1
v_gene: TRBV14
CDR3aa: CASSHTGNSVQFF
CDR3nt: TGTGCCAGCAGCCACACAGGGAATTCCGTGCAGTTCTTC

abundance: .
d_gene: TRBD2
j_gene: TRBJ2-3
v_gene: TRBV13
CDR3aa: CASSPGRGGTGTDTQYF
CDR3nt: TGTGCCAGCAGCCCCGGGCGGGGGGGGACAGGCACAGATACGCAGTATTTT

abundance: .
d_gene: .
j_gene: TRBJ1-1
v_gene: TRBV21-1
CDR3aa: CASRDRVEAFF
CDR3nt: TGTGCCAGCAGGGACAGGGTTGAAGCTTTCTTT

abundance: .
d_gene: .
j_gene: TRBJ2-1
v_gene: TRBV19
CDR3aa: CASTSGTSSYNEQFF
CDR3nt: TGTGCCAGTACTTCCGGGACCAGCTCCTACAATGAGCAGTTCTTC

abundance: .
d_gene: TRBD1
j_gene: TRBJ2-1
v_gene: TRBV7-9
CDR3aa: CASSPAGGASYNEQFF
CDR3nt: TGTGCCAGCAGTCCCGCAGGGGGCGCTTCCTACAATGAGCAGTTCTTC

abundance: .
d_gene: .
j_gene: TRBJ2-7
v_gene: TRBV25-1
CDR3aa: CASSDWQGAYEQYF
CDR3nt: TGTGCCAGCAGTGACTGGCAGGGCGCATACGAGCAGTACTTC

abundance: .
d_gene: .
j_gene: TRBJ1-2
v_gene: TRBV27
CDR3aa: CASSSRLPTAPYGYTF
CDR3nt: TGTGCCAGCAGCTCAAGGCTCCCGACAGCGCCTTATGGCTACACCTTC

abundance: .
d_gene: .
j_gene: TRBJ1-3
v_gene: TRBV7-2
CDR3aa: CASSLVPPTGVGNTIYF
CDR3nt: TGTGCCAGCAGCTTAGTTCCTCCGACAGGTGTTGGAAACACCATATATTTT

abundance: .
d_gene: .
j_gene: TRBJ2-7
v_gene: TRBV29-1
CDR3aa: CSVELDSYYEQYF
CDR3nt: TGCAGCGTTGAACTCGACAGTTACTACGAGCAGTACTTC

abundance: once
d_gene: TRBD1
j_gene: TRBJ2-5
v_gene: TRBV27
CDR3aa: CASSTPLTGVETQYF
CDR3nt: TGTGCCAGCAGTACGCCGTTGACAGGGGTCGAGACCCAGTACTTC

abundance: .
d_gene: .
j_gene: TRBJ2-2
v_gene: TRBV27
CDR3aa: CASCHGYANTGELFF
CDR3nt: TGTGCCAGCTGCCACGGATACGCGAACACCGGGGAGCTGTTTTTT

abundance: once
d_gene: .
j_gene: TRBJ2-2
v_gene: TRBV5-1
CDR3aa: CASTPIRPLGELFF
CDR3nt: TGCGCCAGCACCCCCATCCGGCCCCTGGGGGAGCTGTTTTTT

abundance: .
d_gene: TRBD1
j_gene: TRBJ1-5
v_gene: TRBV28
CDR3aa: CASSLTPLFQGAPQPQHF
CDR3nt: TGTGCCAGCAGTTTAACCCCCCTTTTCCAGGGGGCACCTCAGCCCCAGCATTTT

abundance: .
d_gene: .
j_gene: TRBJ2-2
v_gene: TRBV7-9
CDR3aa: CASSLGYLNTGELFF
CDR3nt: TGTGCCAGCAGCTTAGGTTACCTCAACACCGGGGAGCTGTTTTTT

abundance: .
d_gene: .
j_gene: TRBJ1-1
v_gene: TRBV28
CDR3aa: CASSFARVSTEAFF
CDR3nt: TGTGCCAGCAGTTTCGCCAGGGTGAGCACTGAAGCTTTCTTT

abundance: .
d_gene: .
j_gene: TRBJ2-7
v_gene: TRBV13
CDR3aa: CASSLGSERATYEQYF
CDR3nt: TGTGCCAGCAGCTTAGGGTCCGAGCGGGCTACCTACGAGCAGTACTTC

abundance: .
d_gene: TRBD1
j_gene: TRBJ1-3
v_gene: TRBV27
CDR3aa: CASSFPGGGLSGNTIYF
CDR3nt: TGTGCCAGCAGTTTCCCTGGAGGGGGCTTGTCAGGAAACACCATATATTTT

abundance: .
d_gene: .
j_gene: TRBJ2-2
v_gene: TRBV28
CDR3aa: CASSLSPAGELFF
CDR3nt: TGTGCCAGCAGTTTATCCCCCGCCGGGGAGCTGTTTTTT

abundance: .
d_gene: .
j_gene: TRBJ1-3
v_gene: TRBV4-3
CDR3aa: CASSQGEGGFGNTIYF
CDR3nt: TGCGCCAGCAGCCAAGGAGAGGGGGGCTTCGGAAACACCATATATTTT

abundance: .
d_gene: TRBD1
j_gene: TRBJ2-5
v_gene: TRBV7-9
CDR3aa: CASSSPSGTGDEETQYF
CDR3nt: TGTGCCAGCAGCTCCCCTTCCGGGACAGGGGATGAAGAGACCCAGTACTTC